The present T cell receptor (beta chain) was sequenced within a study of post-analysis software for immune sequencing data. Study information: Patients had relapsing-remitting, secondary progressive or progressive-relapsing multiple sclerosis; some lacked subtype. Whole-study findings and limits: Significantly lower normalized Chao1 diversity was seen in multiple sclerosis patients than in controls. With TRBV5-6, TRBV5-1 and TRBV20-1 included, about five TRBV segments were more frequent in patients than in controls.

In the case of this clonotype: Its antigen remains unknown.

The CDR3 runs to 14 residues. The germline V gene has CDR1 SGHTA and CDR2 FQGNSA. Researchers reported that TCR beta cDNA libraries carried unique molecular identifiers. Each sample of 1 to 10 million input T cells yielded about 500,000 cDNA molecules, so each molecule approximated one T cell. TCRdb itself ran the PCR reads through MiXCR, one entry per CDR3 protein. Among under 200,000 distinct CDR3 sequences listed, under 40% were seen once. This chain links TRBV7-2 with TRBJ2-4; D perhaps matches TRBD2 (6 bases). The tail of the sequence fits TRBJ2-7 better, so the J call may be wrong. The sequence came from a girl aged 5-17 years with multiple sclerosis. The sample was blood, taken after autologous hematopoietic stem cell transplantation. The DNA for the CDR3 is TGTGCCAGCAGCTTAGGGCGGGAACCCTACGAGCAGTACTTC. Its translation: CASSLGREPYEQYF.